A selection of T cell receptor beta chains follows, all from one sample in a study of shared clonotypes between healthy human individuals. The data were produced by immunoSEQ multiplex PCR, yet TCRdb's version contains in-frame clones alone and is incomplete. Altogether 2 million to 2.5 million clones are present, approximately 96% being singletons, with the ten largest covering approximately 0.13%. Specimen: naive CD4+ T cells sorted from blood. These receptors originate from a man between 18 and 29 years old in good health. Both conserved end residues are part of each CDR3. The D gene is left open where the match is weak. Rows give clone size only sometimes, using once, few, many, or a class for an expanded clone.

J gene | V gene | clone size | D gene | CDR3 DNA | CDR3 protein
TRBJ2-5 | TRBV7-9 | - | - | TGTGCCAGCAGCCCCCCCCGGAAGGGAGAGACCCAGTACTTC | CASSPPRKGETQYF
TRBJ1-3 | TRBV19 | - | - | TGTGCCAGTAGTGGATGGACGGGTGGAAACACCATATATTTT | CASSGWTGGNTIYF
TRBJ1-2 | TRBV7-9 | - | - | TGTGCCAGCAGTCAGGGGATTCTAGGCTATGGCTACACCTTC | CASSQGILGYGYTF
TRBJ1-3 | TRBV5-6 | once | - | TGTGCCAGCAGCTTGGAGTCCGGGAGATCTGGAAACACCATATATTTT | CASSLESGRSGNTIYF
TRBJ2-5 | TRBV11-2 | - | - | TGTGCCAGCAGCTTGGGGGACAAACCCGGAGAGACCCAGTACTTC | CASSLGDKPGETQYF
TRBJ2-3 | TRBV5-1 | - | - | TGCGCCAGCAAGGGGAATGGGAACACAGATACGCAGTATTTT | CASKGNGNTDTQYF
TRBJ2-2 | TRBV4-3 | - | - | TGCGCCAGCAGCCAAGGGACAGGGGAGCTGTTTTTT | CASSQGTGELFF
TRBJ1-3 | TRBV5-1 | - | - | TGCGCCAGCAGCCCGACAGTTGCCTCTGGAAACACCATATATTTT | CASSPTVASGNTIYF
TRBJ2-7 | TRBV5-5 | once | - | TGTGCCAGCAGCTTGGATCTCCGGGACTCCTACGAGCAGTACTTC | CASSLDLRDSYEQYF
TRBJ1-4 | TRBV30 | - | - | TGTGCCTGTAGCGGGGGATGGAGCGAAAAACTGTTTTTT | CACSGGWSEKLFF
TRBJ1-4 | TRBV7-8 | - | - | TGTGCCAGCGGCCTACTTGGGGGGGCCGATGAAAAACTGTTTTTT | CASGLLGGADEKLFF
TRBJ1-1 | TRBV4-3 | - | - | TGCGCCAGCAGCCGTTGGGGGGGGAACACTGAAGCTTTCTTT | CASSRWGGNTEAFF
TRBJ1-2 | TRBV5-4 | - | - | TGTGCCAGCAGCTTGCGGGGGGCAATTGGCTACACCTTC | CASSLRGAIGYTF
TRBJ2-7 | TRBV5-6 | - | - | TGTGCCAGCAGCTTGGAGACACCCTACGAGCAGTACTTC | CASSLETPYEQYF
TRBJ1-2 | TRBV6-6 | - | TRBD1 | TGTGCCAGCAGTTACTCCTGGGCAGGGGGCTCTGGCTACACCTTC | CASSYSWAGGSGYTF
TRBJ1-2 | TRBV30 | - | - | TGTGCCTGGAGTGACCGGCAGGGGCGAGGCTACACCTTC | CAWSDRQGRGYTF
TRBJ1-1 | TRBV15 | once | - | TGTGCCACCAGCAGAGATCTGGGTAACACTGAAGCTTTCTTT | CATSRDLGNTEAFF
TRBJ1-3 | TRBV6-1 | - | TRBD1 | TGTGCCAGCAGTGATCTCTTACAGGGGCTACGAGGAAACACCATATATTTT | CASSDLLQGLRGNTIYF
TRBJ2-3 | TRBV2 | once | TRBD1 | TGTGCCAGCGTAGAGGACAGGGCAGATACGCAGTATTTT | CASVEDRADTQYF
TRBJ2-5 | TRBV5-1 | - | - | TGCGCCAGCAGCCGGCCGGAGGGACAAGAGACCCAGTACTTC | CASSRPEGQETQYF
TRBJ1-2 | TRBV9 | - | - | TGTGCCAGCAGCGTAGCCCCAGTTTCCTATGGCTACACCTTC | CASSVAPVSYGYTF
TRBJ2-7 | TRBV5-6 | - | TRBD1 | TGTGCCAGCAGCGGAGGACAGGGGACCTACGAGCAGTACTTC | CASSGGQGTYEQYF
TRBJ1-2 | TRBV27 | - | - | TGTGCCAGCAGTTTATCGGGGGAGGGCTATGGCTACACCTTC | CASSLSGEGYGYTF
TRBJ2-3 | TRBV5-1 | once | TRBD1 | TGCGCCAGCAGCCTACGGACAGGGGCAACAGATACGCAGTATTTT | CASSLRTGATDTQYF
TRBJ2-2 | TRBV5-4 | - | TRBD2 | TGTGCCAGCAGCTTGGGAGCTAGCGGGGGGTGGAACACCGGGGAGCTGTTTTTT | CASSLGASGGWNTGELFF
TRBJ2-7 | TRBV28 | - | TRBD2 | TGTGCCAGCAGTTTAGGGCGGGGGGGCTACGAGCAGTACTTC | CASSLGRGGYEQYF
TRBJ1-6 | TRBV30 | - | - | TGTGCCTGGATGATAGGGAAGACCGGGAATTCACCCCTCCACTTT | CAWMIGKTGNSPLHF
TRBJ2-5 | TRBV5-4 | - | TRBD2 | TGTGCCAGCAGCTTAGGGGTAGCGGGGAATCAAGAGACCCAGTACTTC | CASSLGVAGNQETQYF
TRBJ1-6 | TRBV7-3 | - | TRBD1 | TGTGCCAGCAGTTATGACAGGGATTCACCCCTCCACTTT | CASSYDRDSPLHF
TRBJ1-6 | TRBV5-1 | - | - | TGCGCCAGCAGCTTGGCCACGCTGACCTATAATTCACCCCTCCACTTT | CASSLATLTYNSPLHF
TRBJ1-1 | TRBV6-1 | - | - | TGTGCCAGCAGTGACCCGGGACAGAACACTGAAGCTTTCTTT | CASSDPGQNTEAFF
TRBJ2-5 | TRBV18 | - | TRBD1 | TGTGCCAGCTCACCACCGCAGGGGGCATGGGAGACCCAGTACTTC | CASSPPQGAWETQYF
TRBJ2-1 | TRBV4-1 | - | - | TGCGCCAGCAGCCCAATGAGGGACCGAGCCCAACAGTTCTTC | CASSPMRDRAQQFF
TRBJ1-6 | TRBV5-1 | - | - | TGCGCCAGCAGCTTAGAAGGGGATTCACCCCTCCACTTT | CASSLEGDSPLHF
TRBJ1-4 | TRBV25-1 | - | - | TGTGCCAGCAGTGAGGCGGGGGCGCGGGGCGAAAAACTGTTTTTT | CASSEAGARGEKLFF
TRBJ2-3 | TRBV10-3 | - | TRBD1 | TGTGCCATCAGTGATGGACAGGGGCCGGATACGCAGTATTTT | CAISDGQGPDTQYF
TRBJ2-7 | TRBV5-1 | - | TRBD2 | TGCGCCAGCAGCCCGGGGGGTAGCGGGAGCGAGCAGTACTTC | CASSPGGSGSEQYF
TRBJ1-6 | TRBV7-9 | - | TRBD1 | TGTGCCAGCAGCTTGACAGGGGCAAATTCACCCCTCCACTTT | CASSLTGANSPLHF
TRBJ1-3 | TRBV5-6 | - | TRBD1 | TGTGCCAGCAGCTTGGCCGGAAGGGGGCCTTCTGGAAACACCATATATTTT | CASSLAGRGPSGNTIYF
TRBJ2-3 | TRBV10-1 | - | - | TGCGCCAGCAGTGTAGGGGCTAGCACAGATACGCAGTATTTT | CASSVGASTDTQYF